The 9 T cell receptor beta chains below were found in one sample sequenced in a study of cytomegalovirus exposure and HLA in healthy donors. Amplification used 60 Vbeta primers and 13 Jbeta primers. Clones were read by immunoSEQ multiplex PCR, and TCRdb kept only the in-frame ones, dropping some. The sample includes 150,000 to 200,000 clones, around 80% of them seen just once. Sequencing input: PBMCs. The receptors were gathered from a woman aged 40 to 50 in good health and CMV-seronegative.

The rearrangement links TRBV5-4 to TRBJ2-3; 16 positions agree with TRBD2. The CDR3 extends over 18 amino acids. Trimming took 4 bases from V and 4 from J; bases not matched to a gene: 9. The germline gives CDR1 SGHNT, CDR2 YYREEE (reference sequence). This CDR3 is CASSRGLAGGPPPDTQYF. CDR3 bases: TGTGCCAGCAGCCGGGGACTAGCGGGAGGGCCCCCCCCAGATACGCAGTATTTT.

This clone has just one count. The chain recombines TRBV30 with TRBJ1-2; 8 bases agree with TRBD1. The J segment lost 6 bases and the V segment lost 3 bases, leaving 3 bases of the junction unmatched. Germline V gene data show CDR1 as GTSNPN and CDR2 as SVGIG (reference sequence). This CDR3 region has 12 residues. The CDR3 protein is CAWSRQGNGYTF. For the CDR3, the DNA is TGTGCCTGGAGCCGACAGGGGAATGGCTACACCTTC.

This sequence joins TRBV11-3 and TRBJ2-1; D gene ambiguous. V was trimmed by 3 bases and J by 8 bases, leaving 8 bases between them. Germline CDR1 is SGHNT and CDR2 is YENEEA. This CDR3 is 12 amino acids long. The CDR3 is CASSLGAYEQFF. DNA of the CDR3: TGTGCCAGCAGCTTGGGCGCATATGAGCAGTTCTTC. The full variable domain, rest sourced from reference TRBV11-3 and TRBJ2-1, is EAGVVQSPRYKIIEKKQPVAFWCNPISGHNTLYWYLQNLGQGPELLIRYENEEAVDDSQLPKDRFSAERLKGVDSTLKIQPAELGDSAVYLCASSLGAYEQFFGPGTRLTVL.

The chain carries TRBV7-9 and TRBJ1-2; 7 bases agree with TRBD1. The CDR3 has 17 residues. V shed 5 bases and J 4 bases; nucleotides not matched to a gene: 16. Germline CDR1 is SEHNR and CDR2 is FQNEAQ (reference sequence). The CDR3 DNA follows: TGTGCCAGCAGCGCGGAAACAGGGGCAAACGAACGCTATGGCTACACCTTC. It encodes CASSAETGANERYGYTF.

V gene TRBV7-8 combines with J gene TRBJ2-1, with D perhaps matching TRBD1 (6 bases). The germline V gene has CDR1 SGHVS and CDR2 FQNEAQ. CDR3 length: 13 residues. Trimming stripped 3 bases from V and 6 bases from J, with 9 bases between. CDR3 residues: CASSFDRSNEQFF. DNA for the CDR3: TGTGCCAGCAGCTTCGACAGGTCCAATGAGCAGTTCTTC.

The CDR3, as DNA: TGTGCCAGCAGTGAAGTTCGGGGGGTGCTCGGTTCTACTAGTCTCCCGACACAGTTCTTC. Translated, it gives CASSEVRGVLGSTSLPTQFF. J is TRBJ2-1 and V is TRBV2; 7 nucleotides line up with TRBD2. V shed 1 base, J shed 13 bases, and the junction held 28 bases outside the gene matches. CDR3 length: 20 residues. Germline V gene lookup returns CDR1 SNHLY and CDR2 FYNNEI.

The chain uses TRBV5-6 and TRBJ1-5, with D possibly being TRBD1 (5 bases). The CDR3 has 14 amino acids. Trimming cost V 5 bases and J 7 bases, with 16 bases left between them. Germline-derived CDR1 and CDR2 are SGHDT and YYEEEE. The CDR3 bases are TGTGCCAGCAGTTCAGGAGGGGCTAGGCAGCCCCAGCATTTT. Encoded protein: CASSSGGARQPQHF.

The gene calls are TRBV9 and TRBJ1-5; D not resolved. Germline CDR1 reads SGDLS; CDR2 reads YYNGEE. V shed 0 bases and J shed 3 bases, with 10 bases lying between them. This CDR3 has 15 amino acids. The CDR3 region has the DNA TGTGCCAGCAGCGTAGAAGGGAGAGACAATCAGCCCCAGCATTTT. Protein sequence: CASSVEGRDNQPQHF.

This sequence joins TRBV10-3 and TRBJ1-1; the match to TRBD1 covers 7 bases. CDR1 is ENHRY and CDR2 is SYGVKD in the germline V gene. V was pared by 6 bases and J by 7 bases, with 5 bases of the junction left unmatched. The CDR3 contains 12 residues. As DNA, the CDR3 is TGTGCCATCAGCACGACAGGGCGTGAAGCTTTCTTT. As protein: CAISTTGREAFF.